Following are 8 T cell receptor beta chains from one sample sequenced in a study of T cells after yellow fever vaccination. TCRdb recomputed calls from the 5' RACE reads with MiXCR, one row per CDR3 protein. The table includes about 170,000 distinct CDR3 sequences, 8% to 13% detected once. The specimen was CD8+ T cells sorted from PBMCs, collected 15 days after the yellow fever booster vaccination. These receptor sequences come from a man younger than 35 who received the YFV17D yellow fever vaccine.

The chain employs TRBV6-6 and TRBJ2-3; TRBD1 matches at 7 bases. CDR1 is MNHNY and CDR2 is SVGAGI in the germline V gene (reference sequence). V trimming: 2 bases; J trimming: 9 bases; junction bases outside the gene matches: 2. CDR3 length equals 12 residues. CDR3 in amino acids: CASSYVQGTQYF. As DNA, the CDR3 is TGTGCCAGCAGTTACGTACAGGGGACGCAGTATTTT.

This sequence joins TRBV19 and TRBJ1-2, with 7 bases aligning to TRBD1. The CDR3 sequence is 14 residues long. V lost 8 bases and J lost 5; bases outside the gene matches: 11. CDR1 LNHDA and CDR2 SQIVND come from the germline V gene (reference sequence). In DNA form, the CDR3 reads TGTGCCAGTCGAACTGGGACAGCCCCATATGGCTACACCTTC. Encoded protein: CASRTGTAPYGYTF.

This clonotype was counted ten times or more. The chain uses TRBV27 and TRBJ2-1, with D possibly being TRBD1 (6 bases). CDR1 is MNHEY and CDR2 is SMNVEV in the germline V gene (reference sequence). V shed 5 bases and J shed 7 bases, with 9 bases lying between them. The CDR3 runs to 12 residues. CDR3 nucleotide sequence: TGTGCCAGCAGTCTACAGGGAAATGAGCAGTTCTTC. Its translation is CASSLQGNEQFF.

In DNA form, the CDR3 reads TGTGCCAGCAGCGAGGAGGGATTGGGCGCAGATACGCAGTATTTT. Translating it yields CASSEEGLGADTQYF. The rearrangement links TRBV7-2 to TRBJ2-3; D is possibly TRBD2 (6 bases). CDR3 length: 15 residues. V was shortened by 5 bases and J by 4 bases, with 16 bases between the two germline ends. Germline V gives CDR1 SGHTA, CDR2 FQGNSA.

The rearrangement joins TRBV20-1 to TRBJ2-2, with TRBD1 matching 10 bases. V was pared by 3 bases and J by 3 bases, with 1 base of the junction left unmatched. CDR1 is DFQATT, CDR2 SNEGSKA, per germline (reference sequence). There are 14 residues in the CDR3. This CDR3 reads CSARGTGDTGELFF. CDR3 DNA: TGCAGTGCTAGGGGGACAGGGGACACCGGGGAGCTGTTTTTT.

This chain joins TRBV9 and TRBJ1-5, with D possibly matching TRBD1 (5 bases). V lost 3 bases, J lost 5 bases, and 12 bases lay in between. The CDR3 has 14 amino acids. From germline, CDR1 is SGDLS and CDR2 YYNGEE. CDR3 coding DNA: TGTGCCAGCAGCGCCTTCGACAGCTATCAGCCCCAGCATTTT. Translated, it gives CASSAFDSYQPQHF.

This chain joins TRBV5-6 and TRBJ1-2; D not certain. There are 12 residues in the CDR3. The germline gives CDR1 SGHDT, CDR2 YYEEEE. Between the trimmed V and J ends, which lost 0 bases and 8 bases, there was a span of 8 bases. Here the CDR3 reads CASSLERWGYTF. CDR3 in DNA: TGTGCCAGCAGCTTGGAGCGCTGGGGCTACACCTTC.

This clonotype occurred many times. This chain joins TRBV15 and TRBJ2-5, with unresolved D. This CDR3 is 13 amino acids long. Trimming removed 2 bases from V and 3 bases from J, with 7 bases in between. Germline V gene sequence: CDR1 LNHNV, CDR2 YYDKDF (reference sequence). The CDR3 sequence: CATSRPSEETQYF. In DNA, the CDR3 is TGTGCCACCAGCAGACCCAGCGAAGAGACCCAGTACTTC.